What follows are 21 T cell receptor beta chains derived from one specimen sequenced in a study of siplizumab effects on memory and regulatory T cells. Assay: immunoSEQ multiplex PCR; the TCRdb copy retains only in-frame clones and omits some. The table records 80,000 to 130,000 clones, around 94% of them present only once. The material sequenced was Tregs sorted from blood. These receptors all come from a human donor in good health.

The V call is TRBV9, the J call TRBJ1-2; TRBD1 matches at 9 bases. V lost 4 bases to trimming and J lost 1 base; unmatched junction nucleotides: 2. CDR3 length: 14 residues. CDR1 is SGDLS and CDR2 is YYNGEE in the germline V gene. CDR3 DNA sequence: TGTGCCAGCAGCAACAGGGGGCTTAACTATGGCTACACCTTC. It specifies CASSNRGLNYGYTF.

The CDR3 sequence is CASSRSGTGGFLFF. The CDR3, as DNA: TGTGCCAGCAGTCGATCCGGGACAGGGGGCTTTCTGTTTTTT. The genes are TRBV6-5 and TRBJ1-4; 12 nucleotides match TRBD1. Germline CDR1 MNHEY, CDR2 SVGAGI. The CDR3 runs to 14 residues. V lost 5 bases and J lost 14; bases outside the gene matches: 9.

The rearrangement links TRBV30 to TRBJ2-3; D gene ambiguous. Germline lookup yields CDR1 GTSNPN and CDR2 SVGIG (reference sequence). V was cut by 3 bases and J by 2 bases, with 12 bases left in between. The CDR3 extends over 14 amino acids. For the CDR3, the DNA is TGTGCCTGGAGCGAGCTTCTCAACACAGATACGCAGTATTTT. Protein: CAWSELLNTDTQYF.

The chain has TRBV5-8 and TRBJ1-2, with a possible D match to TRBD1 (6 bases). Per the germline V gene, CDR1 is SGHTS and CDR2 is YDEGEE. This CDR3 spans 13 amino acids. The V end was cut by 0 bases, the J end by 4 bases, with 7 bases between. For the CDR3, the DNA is TGTGCCAGCAGCTTGGCAGGGGTCTATGGCTACACCTTC. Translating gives CASSLAGVYGYTF.

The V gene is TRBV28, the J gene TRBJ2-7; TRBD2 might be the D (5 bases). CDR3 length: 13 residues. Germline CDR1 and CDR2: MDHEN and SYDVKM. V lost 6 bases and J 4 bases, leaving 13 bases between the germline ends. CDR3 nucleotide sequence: TGTGCCAGCAGCCTCCCGGGGTCTTACGAGCAGTACTTC. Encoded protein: CASSLPGSYEQYF. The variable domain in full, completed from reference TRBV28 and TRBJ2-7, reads DVKVTQSSRYLVKRTGEKVFLECVQDMDHENMFWYRQDPGLGLRLIYFSYDVKMKEKGDIPEGYSVSREKKERFSLILESASTNQTSMYLCASSLPGSYEQYFGPGTRLTVT.

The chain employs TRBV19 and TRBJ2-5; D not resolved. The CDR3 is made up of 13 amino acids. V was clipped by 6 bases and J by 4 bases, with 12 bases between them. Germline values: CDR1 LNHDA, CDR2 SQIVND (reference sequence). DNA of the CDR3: TGTGCCAGTAGCCCCAACAGAGGAGAGACCCAGTACTTC. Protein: CASSPNRGETQYF.

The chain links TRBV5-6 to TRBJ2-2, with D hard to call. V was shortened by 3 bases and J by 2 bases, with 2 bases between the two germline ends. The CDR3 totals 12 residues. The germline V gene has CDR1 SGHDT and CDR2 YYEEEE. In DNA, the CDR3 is TGTGCCAGCAGCTCAAACACCGGGGAGCTGTTTTTT. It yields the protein CASSSNTGELFF.

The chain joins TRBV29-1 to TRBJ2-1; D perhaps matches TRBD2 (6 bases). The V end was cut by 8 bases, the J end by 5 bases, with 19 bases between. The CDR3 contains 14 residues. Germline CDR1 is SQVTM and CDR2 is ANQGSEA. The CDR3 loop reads CSPTLVAANNEQFF. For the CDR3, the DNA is TGCAGCCCTACCCTGGTAGCGGCTAACAATGAGCAGTTCTTC.

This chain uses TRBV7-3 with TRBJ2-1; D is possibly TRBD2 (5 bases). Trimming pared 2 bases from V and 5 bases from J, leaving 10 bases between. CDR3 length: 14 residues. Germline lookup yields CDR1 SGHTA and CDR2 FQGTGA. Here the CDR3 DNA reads TGTGCCAGCAGCTTACAGTCTAGCAACAATGAGCAGTTCTTC. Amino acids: CASSLQSSNNEQFF. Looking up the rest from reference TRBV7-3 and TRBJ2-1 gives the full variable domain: GAGVSQTPSNKVTEKGKYVELRCDPISGHTALYWYRQSLGQGPEFLIYFQGTGAADDSGLPNDRFFAVRPEGSVSTLKIQRTERGDSAVYLCASSLQSSNNEQFFGPGTRLTVL.

As DNA, the CDR3 is TGCGCCAGCAGCCTCGCCGGGACAGGGAACTATGGCTACACCTTC. This encodes CASSLAGTGNYGYTF. V and J are TRBV4-1 and TRBJ1-2; 9 bases line up with TRBD1. Germline CDR1 is MGHRA and CDR2 is YSYEKL. With V trimmed by 4 bases and J by 2 bases, 5 bases remained unmatched. The CDR3 length is 15 residues.

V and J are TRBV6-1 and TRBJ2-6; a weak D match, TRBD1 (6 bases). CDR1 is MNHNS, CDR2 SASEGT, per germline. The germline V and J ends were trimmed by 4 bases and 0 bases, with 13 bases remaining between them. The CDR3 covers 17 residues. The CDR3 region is CASSGQGRISGANVLTF. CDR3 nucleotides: TGTGCCAGCAGTGGGCAGGGGCGGATCTCTGGGGCCAACGTCCTGACTTTC.

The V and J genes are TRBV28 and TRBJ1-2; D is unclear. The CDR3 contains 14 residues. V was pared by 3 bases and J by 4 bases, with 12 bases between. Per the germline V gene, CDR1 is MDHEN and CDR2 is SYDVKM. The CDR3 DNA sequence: TGTGCCAGCAGTTTCTTAATCCCAATCTATGGCTACACCTTC. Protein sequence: CASSFLIPIYGYTF.

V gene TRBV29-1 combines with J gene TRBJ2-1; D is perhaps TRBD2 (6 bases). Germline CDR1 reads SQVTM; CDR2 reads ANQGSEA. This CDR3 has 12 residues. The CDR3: CSLRRGLNEQFF. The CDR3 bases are TGCAGTCTCAGGCGGGGCCTCAATGAGCAGTTCTTC.

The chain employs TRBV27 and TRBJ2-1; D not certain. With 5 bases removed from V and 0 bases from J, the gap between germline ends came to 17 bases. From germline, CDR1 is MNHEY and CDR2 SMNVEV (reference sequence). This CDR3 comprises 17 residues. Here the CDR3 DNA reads TGTGCCAGCAGTACGACCCCGGCCCTTAGCTCCTACAATGAGCAGTTCTTC. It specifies CASSTTPALSSYNEQFF.

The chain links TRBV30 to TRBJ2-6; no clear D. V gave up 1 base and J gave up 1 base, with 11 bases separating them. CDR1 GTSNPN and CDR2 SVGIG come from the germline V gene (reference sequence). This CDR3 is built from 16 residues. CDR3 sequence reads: CAWSEMTPSGANVLTF. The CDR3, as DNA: TGTGCCTGGAGTGAAATGACGCCGTCTGGGGCCAACGTCCTGACTTTC.

The CDR3 DNA sequence: TGTGCCAGCAGTTACTCGAAAGGCACTGAAGCTTTCTTT. Translating it yields CASSYSKGTEAFF. The chain carries TRBV6-5 and TRBJ1-1; D is uncertain. V was trimmed by 0 bases and J by 4 bases, leaving 6 bases between them. The CDR3 is 13 amino acids. Looked up from germline, CDR1 is MNHEY and CDR2 is SVGAGI.

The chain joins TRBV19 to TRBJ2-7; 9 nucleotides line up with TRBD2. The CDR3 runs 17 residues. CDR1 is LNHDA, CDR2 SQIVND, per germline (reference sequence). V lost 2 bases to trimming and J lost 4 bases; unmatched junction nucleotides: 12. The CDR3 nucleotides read TGTGCCAGTAGTATAAGTAGTCTGGGAACTAGCGGGTACGAGCAGTACTTC. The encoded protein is CASSISSLGTSGYEQYF. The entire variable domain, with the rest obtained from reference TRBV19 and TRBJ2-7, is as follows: DGGITQSPKYLFRKEGQNVTLSCEQNLNHDAMYWYRQDPGQGLRLIYYSQIVNDFQKGDIAEGYSVSREKKESFPLTVTSAQKNPTAFYLCASSISSLGTSGYEQYFGPGTRLTVT.

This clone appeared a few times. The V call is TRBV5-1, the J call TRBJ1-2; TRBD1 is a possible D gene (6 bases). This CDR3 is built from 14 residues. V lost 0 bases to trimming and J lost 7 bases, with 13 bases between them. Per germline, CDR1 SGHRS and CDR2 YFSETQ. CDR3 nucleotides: TGCGCCAGCAGCTTGGCCACTTCGACAGGTGGCTACACCTTC. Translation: CASSLATSTGGYTF. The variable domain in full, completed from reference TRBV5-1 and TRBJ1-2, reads KAGVTQTPRYLIKTRGQQVTLSCSPISGHRSVSWYQQTPGQGLQFLFEYFSETQRNKGNFPGRFSGRQFSNSRSEMNVSTLELGDSALYLCASSLATSTGGYTFGSGTRLTVV.

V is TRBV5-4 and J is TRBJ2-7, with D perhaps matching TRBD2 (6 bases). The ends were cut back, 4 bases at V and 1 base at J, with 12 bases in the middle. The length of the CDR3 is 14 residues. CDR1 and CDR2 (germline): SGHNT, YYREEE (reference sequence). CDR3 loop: CASSPDGSSYEQYF. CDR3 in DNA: TGTGCCAGCAGCCCCGACGGGAGTTCCTACGAGCAGTACTTC.

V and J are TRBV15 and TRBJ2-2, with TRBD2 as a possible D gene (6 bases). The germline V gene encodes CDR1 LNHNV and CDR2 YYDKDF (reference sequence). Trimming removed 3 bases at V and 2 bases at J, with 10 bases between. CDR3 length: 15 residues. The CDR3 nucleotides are TGTGCCACCAGCAGGGAGGGCCGAAACACCGGGGAGCTGTTTTTT. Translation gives CATSREGRNTGELFF. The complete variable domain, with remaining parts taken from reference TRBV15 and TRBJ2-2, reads DAMVIQNPRYQVTQFGKPVTLSCSQTLNHNVMYWYQQKSSQAPKLLFHYYDKDFNNEADTPDNFQSRRPNTSFCFLDIRSPGLGDTAMYLCATSREGRNTGELFFGEGSRLTVL.

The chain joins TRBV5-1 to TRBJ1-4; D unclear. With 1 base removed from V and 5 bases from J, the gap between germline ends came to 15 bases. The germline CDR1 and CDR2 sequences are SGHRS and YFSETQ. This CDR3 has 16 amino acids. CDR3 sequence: CASSLSGGRRNEKLFF. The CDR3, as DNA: TGCGCCAGCAGCTTGTCGGGAGGCAGGAGGAATGAAAAACTGTTTTTT.